A selection of T cell receptor beta chains follows, all from one sample in a study of radiation and T cells in renal cell carcinoma. The data were produced by immunoSEQ multiplex PCR, yet TCRdb's version contains in-frame clones alone and is incomplete. Of tens of thousands of clones listed, 80% were seen once; the top ten hold around 28%. The source material was blood, sampled from a patient whose treatment included radiotherapy and nephrectomy. Receptors were obtained from a woman aged 65 to 85 with renal cell carcinoma. CDR3s leave out the opening cysteine and the closing phenylalanine or tryptophan. The order of the fields is D gene, V gene, J gene, CDR3 protein. A D gene is named only where the DNA matches it firmly.

-	TRBV5-6	TRBJ2-7	ASSVRDGIYEQY
TRBD2	TRBV7-8	TRBJ2-3	ASSWLAGGTDTQY
TRBD2	TRBV5-1	TRBJ2-3	ASSFSGGTGDTQY
-	TRBV30	TRBJ1-5	ASSTSTGQGGPSNQPQH
-	TRBV19	TRBJ2-2	ASSPMGGGELF
-	TRBV5-6	TRBJ1-1	ASSFLGGFTEAF
-	TRBV9	TRBJ2-2	ASTVGSSTNTGELF
-	TRBV12-5	TRBJ1-1	ASGSPAGATNTEAF
-	TRBV15	TRBJ2-7	ATSRVAGESYEQY
-	TRBV25-1	TRBJ1-3	ASSESPGAGNTIY
TRBD1	TRBV2	TRBJ2-7	ASRTGTGSPEQY
-	TRBV21-1	TRBJ1-5	ASIQQGWQPQH
-	TRBV5-1	TRBJ1-1	ASSLAPGRNTEAF
-	TRBV30	TRBJ1-5	AWGRTAGNQPQH
TRBD1	TRBV27	TRBJ2-5	ASSLSRQGETQY
TRBD2	TRBV19	TRBJ2-1	ASGGARYNEQF
-	TRBV13	TRBJ2-1	ASSGDNEQF
-	TRBV11-2	TRBJ1-3	ASSLKGFRNTIY
-	TRBV7-9	TRBJ2-3	ASSTPWDGTDTQY
TRBD2	TRBV5-6	TRBJ2-2	ASSLGLAGTGELF
-	TRBV19	TRBJ1-4	ASSEYRKLF
TRBD2	TRBV5-1	TRBJ2-1	ASSLGTSNEQF
TRBD1	TRBV6-5	TRBJ2-7	ASSYGTGGAEQY
-	TRBV11-2	TRBJ2-2	ASNSGQITGELF
TRBD1	TRBV10-3	TRBJ2-1	AISRTGGPYNEQF
TRBD1	TRBV5-1	TRBJ2-1	ASSKSGTGVYNEQF
TRBD1	TRBV9	TRBJ1-2	ASSPNPTGDRVGYGYT
-	TRBV4-3	TRBJ2-7	ASSQDRAGEQY
TRBD1	TRBV5-1	TRBJ2-5	ASQGEETQY
-	TRBV30	TRBJ2-7	AWTLKLASSYEQY
TRBD2	TRBV19	TRBJ2-2	ASSNREGTGELF
TRBD1	TRBV9	TRBJ2-2	ASSREPTGANTGELF
TRBD1	TRBV18	TRBJ2-3	ASSSGQGNTDTQY
-	TRBV6-5	TRBJ2-3	ASSYSTWAGSGAQY
-	TRBV5-1	TRBJ1-6	ASSLGGSDGDNSPLH
TRBD1	TRBV6-1	TRBJ1-1	ASSEGTGRSTEAF
TRBD1	TRBV11-2	TRBJ1-1	ASSFRDRGWKRAEAF
TRBD1	TRBV19	TRBJ2-6	ASSITETGGTGANVLT
TRBD1	TRBV6-4	TRBJ2-7	ASSSKDRGLSYEQY
-	TRBV20-1	TRBJ2-5	SAALQTQY
-	TRBV5-1	TRBJ2-7	ASSLRPSYEQY
-	TRBV29-1	TRBJ2-7	SVVGGGNEQY
-	TRBV7-9	TRBJ2-1	ASSSRRGYNEQF
-	TRBV5-1	TRBJ2-6	ASSLEFSGANVLT
-	TRBV30	TRBJ1-5	AWSEGVSNQPQH
TRBD2	TRBV7-6	TRBJ2-5	ASSLNGGGTQETQY
-	TRBV21-1	TRBJ2-1	ASSKERRPGNRNEQF
-	TRBV27	TRBJ2-4	ASSFRGSGKNIQY
TRBD2	TRBV5-1	TRBJ2-5	ASSLGTSGETQY